This is a list of T cell receptor beta chains from one sample in a study of blood T cells in healthy people across ages. TCRdb independently ran MiXCR on the 5' RACE reads; one entry per CDR3 protein. Here the sample spans 1,500,000 or so distinct CDR3 sequences, approximately 60% being singletons. Sequencing input: blood. These TCRs come from a young man in good health. CDR3s include the opening cysteine and the closing phenylalanine or tryptophan. D genes are given only for firm matches. Only some rows state a clone size, as once, few, many or a class for expanded clones.

V	D	size	J	DNA	CDR3
TRBV9	NA	NA	TRBJ2-3	TGTGCCTGCAGCGTACAAACCCAGACCAGGCTGGGAGGCACAGATACGCAGTATTTT	CACSVQTQTRLGGTDTQYF
TRBV4-1	TRBD2	NA	TRBJ2-1	TGCGCCAGCAGACGGACTAGCGGGGCCTACAATGAGCAGTTCTTC	CASRRTSGAYNEQFF
TRBV15	TRBD1	NA	TRBJ2-1	TGTGCCACCAGCAGGAGACAGGGCTCCTACAATGAGCAGTTCTTC	CATSRRQGSYNEQFF
TRBV20-1	NA	few	TRBJ2-4	TGCAGTGCTAGAGCCGGGACGGGGGTAAACATTCAGTACTTC	CSARAGTGVNIQYF
TRBV6-2/TRBV6-3	NA	NA	TRBJ2-3	TGTGCCAGCAGCCATCAGGGAAGTGCAGGTACGCAGTATTTT	CASSHQGSAGTQYF
TRBV12-3/TRBV12-4	NA	NA	TRBJ2-7	TGTGCCAGCAGTCCTCGTCCCGGGACATTCTCCTACGAGCAGTACTTC	CASSPRPGTFSYEQYF
TRBV12-3/TRBV12-4	TRBD1	NA	TRBJ2-7	TGTGCCAGCAGCCCCAGTCCGGGACAGTACGAGCAGTACTTC	CASSPSPGQYEQYF
TRBV6-2/TRBV6-3	TRBD1	NA	TRBJ2-5	TGTGCCAGCACCAAACAAGGGGGCGGATTGGAGACCCAGTACTTC	CASTKQGGGLETQYF
TRBV29-1	NA	few	TRBJ2-7	TGCAGCGTTGAAGATGCCCGGGTGGGGGACGAGAACGAGCAGTACTTC	CSVEDARVGDENEQYF
TRBV29-1	TRBD1	few	TRBJ2-2	TGCAGCGTTGTATCCGGGACAGCGCACACCGGGGAGCTGTTTTTT	CSVVSGTAHTGELFF
TRBV4-3	TRBD1	few	TRBJ2-1	TGCGCCAGCAGCCGCTTAGGGGGCGGGTCTCACAGGGGTGAGCAGTTCTTC	CASSRLGGGSHRGEQFF
TRBV9	NA	NA	TRBJ2-7	TGTGCCAGCAGCCCAACCCTAGGCGAGCAGTACTTC	CASSPTLGEQYF
TRBV4-3	NA	NA	TRBJ2-2	TGCGCCAGCAGCCAAGGTGCAGGGCTCACCGGGGAGCTGTTTTTT	CASSQGAGLTGELFF